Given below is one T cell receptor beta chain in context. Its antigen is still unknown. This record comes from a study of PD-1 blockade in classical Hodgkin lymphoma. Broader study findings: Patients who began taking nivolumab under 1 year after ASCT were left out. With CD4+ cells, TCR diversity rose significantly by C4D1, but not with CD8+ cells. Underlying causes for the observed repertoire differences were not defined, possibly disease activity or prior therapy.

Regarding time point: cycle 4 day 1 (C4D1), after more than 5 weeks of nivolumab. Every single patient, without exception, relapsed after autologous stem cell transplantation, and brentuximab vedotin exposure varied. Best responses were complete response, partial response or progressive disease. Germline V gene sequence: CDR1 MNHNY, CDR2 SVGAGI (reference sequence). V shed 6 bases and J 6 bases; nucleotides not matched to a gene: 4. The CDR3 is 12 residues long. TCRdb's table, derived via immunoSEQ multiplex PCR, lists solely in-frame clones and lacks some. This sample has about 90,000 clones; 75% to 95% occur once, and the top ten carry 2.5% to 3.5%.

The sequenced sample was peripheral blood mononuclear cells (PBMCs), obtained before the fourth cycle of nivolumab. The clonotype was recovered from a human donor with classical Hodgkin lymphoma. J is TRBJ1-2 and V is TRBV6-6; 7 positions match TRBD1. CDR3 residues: CASSPTGDGYTF. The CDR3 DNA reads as TGTGCCAGCAGCCCCACAGGGGATGGCTACACCTTC.